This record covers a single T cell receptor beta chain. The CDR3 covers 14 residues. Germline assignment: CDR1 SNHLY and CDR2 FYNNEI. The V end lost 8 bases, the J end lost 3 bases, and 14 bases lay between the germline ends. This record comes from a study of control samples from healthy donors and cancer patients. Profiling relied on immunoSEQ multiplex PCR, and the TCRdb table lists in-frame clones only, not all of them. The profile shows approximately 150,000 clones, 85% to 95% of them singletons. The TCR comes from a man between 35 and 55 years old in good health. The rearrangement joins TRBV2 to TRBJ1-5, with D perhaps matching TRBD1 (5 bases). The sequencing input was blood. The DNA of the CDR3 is TGTGCCAGCTCCTCAAGGGGTCCCAATCAGCCCCAGCATTTT. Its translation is CASSSRGPNQPQHF.